The 13 T cell receptor beta chains below all came from one sample that was sequenced in a study of regulatory T cells in long-lasting Graves disease. Time point denoted: newly diagnosed GD, antithyroid drugs for less than 3 months. Generation of the TCR library employed RNA extracted from PBMCs. For TCR beta, libraries came from iRepertoire HTBI primers and Arm-PCR of CDR3 regions. TCRdb recomputed calls from the multiplex PCR reads with MiXCR, one row per CDR3 protein. This table holds roughly 250,000 distinct CDR3 sequences, about 18% found once. This sample also appeared in a second study, on T cells in Graves' hyperthyroidism and ophthalmopathy.

Sequencing used peripheral blood mononuclear cells (PBMCs), obtained at new diagnosis, from a patient treated with antithyroid drugs. The receptors shown here come from a woman aged 30 to 39 with Graves disease.

Only a few counts were recorded for this clonotype. The chain uses TRBV5-4 and TRBJ2-2; 10 positions match TRBD1. After removal of 4 bases from V and 4 bases from J, the junction contained 10 bases not matched to a gene. The germline V gene encodes CDR1 SGHNT and CDR2 YYREEE (reference sequence). The CDR3 runs to 17 residues. The CDR3 is CASSKQTGGLFTGELFF. In DNA form, the CDR3 reads TGTGCCAGCAGCAAACAGACAGGGGGCCTCTTCACCGGGGAGCTGTTTTTT.

V and J are TRBV20-1 and TRBJ2-7; D remains ambiguous. The CDR3 loop spans 13 amino acids. Trimming removed 5 bases from V and 0 bases from J, with 11 bases in between. Germline assignment: CDR1 DFQATT and CDR2 SNEGSKA (reference sequence). In DNA form, the CDR3 reads TGCAGTGCTCCAGACTTGAACTCCTACGAGCAGTACTTC. This encodes CSAPDLNSYEQYF.

This clonotype was detected many times. The chain is built from TRBV6-5 and TRBJ1-2; 7 positions agree with TRBD1. Per germline, CDR1 MNHEY and CDR2 SVGAGI. This CDR3 is built from 18 residues. V lost 0 bases, J lost 0 bases, and 10 bases stayed unmatched. The CDR3 reads CASSYSVGRGKTNYGYTF. The CDR3, as DNA: TGTGCCAGCAGTTACTCTGTGGGCAGGGGGAAAACTAACTATGGCTACACCTTC.

For this clonotype: This probably arose from a read error, given a far larger clone one base away. V gene TRBV6-2 or TRBV6-3 combines with J gene TRBJ1-1; D perhaps matches TRBD1 (5 bases). The CDR3 loop spans 15 amino acids. CDR1 and CDR2 from the germline V gene are MNHEY and SVGEGT. CDR3 residues: CAISARGLWDTEAFF. Written as DNA, the CDR3 is TGTGCCATCAGTGCAAGGGGACTATGGGACACTGAAGCTTTCTTT.

This clonotype was seen at least ten times. The rearrangement links TRBV13 to TRBJ1-1; no clear D. V was trimmed by 1 base and J by 1 base, leaving 13 bases between them. CDR1 is PRHDT and CDR2 is FYEKMQ in the germline V gene (reference sequence). This CDR3 spans 16 amino acids. Written as DNA, the CDR3 is TGTGCCAGCAGCTTAGCTTACCCGGGAACGAACACTGAAGCTTTCTTT. Amino acids: CASSLAYPGTNTEAFF.

The chain couples TRBV20-1 to TRBJ2-3, with D tentatively TRBD2 (7 bases). Germline values: CDR1 DFQATT, CDR2 SNEGSKA (reference sequence). Trimming stripped 0 bases from V and 5 bases from J, with 12 bases between. This CDR3 is built from 14 residues. The CDR3 loop is CSARDGGAGDTQYF. The CDR3 nucleotides are TGCAGTGCTAGAGATGGGGGGGCAGGAGATACGCAGTATTTT.

Ten or more counts support this clonotype. The chain has TRBV20-1 and TRBJ2-2; TRBD2 agrees at 9 bases. The CDR3 spans 13 residues. Germline lookup yields CDR1 DFQATT and CDR2 SNEGSKA (reference sequence). V shed 6 bases and J 3 bases; nucleotides not matched to a gene: 2. This CDR3 reads CSARTSDTGELFF. Here the CDR3 DNA reads TGCAGTGCACGGACTAGCGACACCGGGGAGCTGTTTTTT.

This clonotype has at least ten counts. The CDR3 region has the DNA TGTGCCAGCAGCTCGACTAGTGTGGGCTACACCTTC. Translation gives CASSSTSVGYTF. V is TRBV5-8 and J is TRBJ1-2; D remains unclear. Germline V gene sequence: CDR1 SGHTS, CDR2 YDEGEE. Trimming cost V 3 bases and J 8 bases, with 11 bases left between them. CDR3 length: 12 residues.

This clonotype was seen at least ten times. CDR3 residues: CASSHDRGHHYGYTF. The CDR3 nucleotides read TGTGCCAGCAGCCACGACAGGGGGCATCACTATGGCTACACCTTC. The rearrangement links TRBV7-9 to TRBJ1-2; TRBD1 agrees at 10 bases. The V gene end was trimmed by 5 bases and the J gene end by 3 bases; junction bases not matched to a gene: 6. CDR3 size: 15 residues. Germline assignment: CDR1 SEHNR and CDR2 FQNEAQ (reference sequence).

This clonotype occurred once. This may arise from a read error, as a much more abundant clone is one base away. CDR3 sequence (DNA): TGCAGCGTTGAAAGGGACAGGGGGCGCGAGCAGTTCTTC. It specifies CSVERDRGREQFF. V and J are TRBV29-1 and TRBJ2-1, with 12 positions matching TRBD1. V trimming: 2 bases; J trimming: 10 bases; junction bases outside the gene matches: 3. In germline, CDR1 is SQVTM, CDR2 ANQGSEA. The CDR3 sequence is 13 residues long.

This clonotype was observed at least ten times. This chain joins TRBV6-1 and TRBJ1-1; the D is unclear. Trimming shortened V by 4 bases and J by 0 bases, and 3 bases separated the two germline ends. This CDR3 is built from 12 residues. Per the germline V gene, CDR1 is MNHNS and CDR2 is SASEGT. In DNA, the CDR3 is TGTGCCAGCAGTGGGGTGAACACTGAAGCTTTCTTT. It is translated as CASSGVNTEAFF.

This clonotype came up many times. V is TRBV9 and J is TRBJ2-7, with D possibly being TRBD2 (6 bases). Between the trimmed V and J ends, which lost 2 bases and 7 bases, there was a span of 22 bases. This CDR3 contains 16 residues. Germline lookup yields CDR1 SGDLS and CDR2 YYNGEE. In DNA, the CDR3 is TGTGCCAGCAGCGTCACGGGGAGTCTAGACGGGGGTGAGCAGTACTTC. Its protein product is CASSVTGSLDGGEQYF.

The rearrangement uses TRBV29-1 and TRBJ2-7, with D tentatively TRBD2 (5 bases). The V end was cut by 6 bases, the J end by 7 bases, with 13 bases between. This CDR3 comprises 11 residues. Germline V gene sequence: CDR1 SQVTM, CDR2 ANQGSEA. The CDR3: CSVVTSVEQYF. The DNA for the CDR3 is TGCAGCGTGGTTACTAGTGTAGAGCAGTACTTC.